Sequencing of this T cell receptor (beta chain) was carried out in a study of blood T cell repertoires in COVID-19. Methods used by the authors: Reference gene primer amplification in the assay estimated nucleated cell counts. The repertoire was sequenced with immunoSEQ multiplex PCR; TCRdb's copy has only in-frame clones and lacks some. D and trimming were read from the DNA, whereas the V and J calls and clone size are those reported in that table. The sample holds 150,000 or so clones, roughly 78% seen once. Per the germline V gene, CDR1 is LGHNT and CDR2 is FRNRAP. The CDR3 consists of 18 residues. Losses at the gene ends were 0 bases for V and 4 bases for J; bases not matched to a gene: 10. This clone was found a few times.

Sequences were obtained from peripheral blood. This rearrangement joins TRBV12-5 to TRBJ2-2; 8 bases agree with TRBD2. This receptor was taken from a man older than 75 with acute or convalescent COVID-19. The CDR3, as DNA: TGTGCTAGTGGTTTGGTACGGGTGGCGGGGGGAGCCACCGGGGAGCTGTTTTTT. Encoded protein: CASGLVRVAGGATGELFF.